This note documents a single T cell receptor beta chain sequence. These data are taken from a study of shared clonotypes between healthy human individuals. Study as a whole: The study used three CD4 naive, three CD4 memory, two CD8 naive and one CD8 memory plate per donor.

Naive CD8 cells comprised CD45RO-negative, CCR7-positively selected cells, excluding terminally differentiated effector memory CD45RA+ cells. The V and J ends lost 1 base and 2 bases, in that order; junction bases with no gene match: 9. Per germline, CDR1 SEHNR and CDR2 FQNEAQ (reference sequence). This CDR3 spans 17 amino acids. Over several immunoSEQ plates, each subset's genomic DNA was distributed in even portions. In the original workflow: In the immunoSEQ data, sequences were junction-only and lacked quality scores, so filtering differed. Generated by immunoSEQ multiplex PCR, the TCRdb table keeps only in-frame clones and is missing some. V and J calls and clone size are copied from that table; D and trimming were computed from the DNA. The repertoire consists of 2 million to 2.5 million clones, with about 94% occurring once and the leading ten covering more than 0.95%.

The sequenced sample consisted of naive CD8+ T cells sorted from blood. This chain connects TRBV7-9 to TRBJ1-2; the match to TRBD1 covers 8 bases. The sequence came from a man aged 18 to 30 in good health. CDR3 loop: CASSLVLPRQGNYGYTF. In DNA, the CDR3 is TGTGCCAGCAGCTTAGTCCTTCCGAGACAGGGGAACTATGGCTACACCTTC.